The T cell receptor beta chain under discussion was sequenced for a study of T cells in Graves' hyperthyroidism and ophthalmopathy. The germline V gene encodes CDR1 MNHNS and CDR2 SASEGT. This CDR3 has 17 residues. With V trimmed by 5 bases and J by 4 bases, 12 bases remained unmatched. Amplified TCR beta CDR3 regions derived from RNA transcripts. Researchers ran a first-round RT-PCR on the TCR CDR3 using the HTBI primer set. Using its own MiXCR run on the multiplex PCR reads, TCRdb lists one record per CDR3 protein. The sample carries approximately 640,000 distinct CDR3 sequences, roughly 16% recorded once. In its sample, this clonotype was seen many times.

The receptor was derived from a woman aged 25 to 39 with Graves' hyperthyroidism. The chain joins TRBV6-1 to TRBJ2-7, with TRBD2 matching over 12 bases. Material: blood. CDR3 nucleotide sequence: TGTGCCAGCAGTCCCAGGAGACTAGCGGGAGAAGGTTACGAGCAGTACTTC. Its protein product is CASSPRRLAGEGYEQYF.